These 32 T cell receptor beta chains originate from one sample sequenced in a study of OX40 agonist ivuxolimab in advanced cancers. Profiled with immunoSEQ multiplex PCR; TCRdb holds only in-frame clones, not every one. The sample gives 78,000 or so clones, about 89% of which show up once; around 0.7% is in the top ten. This sample comprised CD4+ or CD8+ T cells sorted from blood, obtained in a trial of the OX40 agonist ivuxolimab. The receptors were sampled from an adult with an advanced solid tumor such as melanoma, head and neck, liver or kidney cancer.

There are a few counts of this clone. For the CDR3, the DNA is TGTGCCATCAGTGGGGGACAGCCACACAATGAGCAGTTCTTC. Translated, it gives CAISGGQPHNEQFF. The V and J genes are TRBV10-3 and TRBJ2-1; 7 bases are shared with TRBD1. With V trimmed by 4 bases and J by 5 bases, 5 bases remained unmatched. The germline V gene has CDR1 ENHRY and CDR2 SYGVKD. This CDR3 has 14 residues.

The gene calls are TRBV19 and TRBJ1-2, with D perhaps matching TRBD1 (5 bases). The CDR3 consists of 13 residues. The V end lost 4 bases, the J end lost 3 bases, and 9 bases lay between the germline ends. Germline lookup yields CDR1 LNHDA and CDR2 SQIVND (reference sequence). The CDR3 DNA follows: TGTGCCAGTAGTACCCGGGACGACTATGGCTACACCTTC. Encoded protein: CASSTRDDYGYTF.

The chain joins TRBV7-2 to TRBJ1-2; D call uncertain. The CDR3 has 14 residues. In germline, CDR1 is SGHTA, CDR2 FQGNSA. V was shortened by 2 bases and J by 2 bases, with 9 bases between the two germline ends. In nucleotides, the CDR3 is TGTGCCAGCAGCTTATCGACCCGAAACTATGGCTACACCTTC. It is translated as CASSLSTRNYGYTF.

This chain joins TRBV6-5 and TRBJ2-7, with D possibly matching TRBD1 (6 bases). The CDR3 extends over 15 amino acids. Per the germline V gene, CDR1 is MNHEY and CDR2 is SVGAGI. Trimming removed 6 bases from V and 0 bases from J, with 15 bases in between. The DNA for the CDR3 is TGTGCCAGCAGATTCGGGACATCGAGCTCCTACGAGCAGTACTTC. It yields the protein CASRFGTSSSYEQYF.

The rearrangement joins TRBV18 to TRBJ1-1, with D unclear. V was shortened by 2 bases and J by 0 bases, with 7 bases between the two germline ends. Germline V gene sequence: CDR1 KGHSH, CDR2 LQKENI. There are 14 residues in the CDR3. CDR3 amino acids: CASSPGTMNTEAFF. In DNA, the CDR3 is TGTGCCAGCTCACCAGGCACCATGAACACTGAAGCTTTCTTT. Filled out from reference TRBV18 and TRBJ1-1, the complete variable domain reads NAGVMQNPRHLVRRRGQEARLRCSPMKGHSHVYWYRQLPEEGLKFMVYLQKENIIDESGMPKERFSAEFPKEGPSILRIQQVVRGDSAAYFCASSPGTMNTEAFFGQGTRLTVV.

J is TRBJ1-2 and V is TRBV5-1; D may be TRBD1 (6 bases). Per the germline V gene, CDR1 is SGHRS and CDR2 is YFSETQ. This CDR3 region has 15 residues. V was shortened by 0 bases and J by 2 bases, with 11 bases between the two germline ends. CDR3: CASSLEQGPNYGYTF. CDR3 DNA sequence: TGCGCCAGCAGCTTGGAACAGGGACCAAACTATGGCTACACCTTC.

V gene TRBV10-3 combines with J gene TRBJ1-3; D might be TRBD1 (5 bases). The CDR3 length is 13 residues. Trimming removed 6 bases at V and 1 base at J, with 7 bases between. Germline V gene data show CDR1 as ENHRY and CDR2 as SYGVKD. The CDR3 DNA sequence: TGTGCCATCAGCGGGACTTCTGGAAACACCATATATTTT. It is translated as CAISGTSGNTIYF.

This sequence joins TRBV27 and TRBJ1-1, with D possibly TRBD1 on 5 matching bases. The CDR3 totals 14 residues. The germline gives CDR1 MNHEY, CDR2 SMNVEV (reference sequence). Trimming took 5 bases from V and 1 from J, leaving 11 bases between them. The CDR3 loop reads CASSPGTWNTEAFF. CDR3 DNA: TGTGCCAGCAGTCCAGGGACCTGGAACACTGAAGCTTTCTTT.

The rearrangement links TRBV11-1 to TRBJ2-4, with 12 bases that match TRBD2. V trimming: 4 bases; J trimming: 2 bases; junction bases outside the gene matches: 12. Germline loops: CDR1 SGHAT, CDR2 FQDESV (reference sequence). CDR3 length equals 19 residues. This chain's CDR3 is CASSSRLAGVRVSKNIQYF. The CDR3 DNA follows: TGTGCCAGCAGCTCCAGACTAGCGGGAGTGCGCGTGTCCAAAAACATTCAGTACTTC.

The V call is TRBV27, the J call TRBJ2-5; D is unclear. Germline V gene sequence: CDR1 MNHEY, CDR2 SMNVEV (reference sequence). CDR3 length equals 14 residues. Trimming shortened V by 2 bases and J by 3 bases, and 10 bases separated the two germline ends. CDR3 sequence: CASSLRVYEETQYF. As DNA, the CDR3 is TGTGCCAGCAGTTTACGAGTATATGAAGAGACCCAGTACTTC.

V is TRBV19 and J is TRBJ2-4; D remains ambiguous. The germline CDR1 and CDR2 sequences are LNHDA and SQIVND (reference sequence). The CDR3 runs to 15 residues. V lost 5 bases, J lost 4 bases, and 15 bases lay in between. This CDR3 reads CASSGQNSVKNIQYF. CDR3 coding DNA: TGTGCCAGTAGTGGGCAAAACAGTGTAAAAAACATTCAGTACTTC.

This clone was recorded once. The chain couples TRBV7-2 to TRBJ2-1; the D gene is possibly TRBD1 (6 bases). Looked up from germline, CDR1 is SGHTA and CDR2 is FQGNSA. Trimming cost V 3 bases and J 13 bases, with 13 bases left between them. The CDR3 sequence is 12 residues long. As DNA, the CDR3 is TGTGCCAGCAGCTTCCGGGACACAGTCCAGTTCTTC. This encodes CASSFRDTVQFF. The full variable domain, its missing parts supplied by reference TRBV7-2 and TRBJ2-1, is GAGVSQSPSNKVTEKGKDVELRCDPISGHTALYWYRQSLGQGLEFLIYFQGNSAPDKSGLPSDRFSAERTGGSVSTLTIQRTQQEDSAVYLCASSFRDTVQFFGPGTRLTVL.

The rearrangement uses TRBV29-1 and TRBJ2-1; unclear D gene. The germline V gene encodes CDR1 SQVTM and CDR2 ANQGSEA. The CDR3 contains 12 residues. Trimming removed 6 bases from V and 5 bases from J, with 11 bases in between. CDR3 protein: CSVETANNEQFF. The DNA for the CDR3 is TGCAGCGTAGAAACAGCGAACAATGAGCAGTTCTTC.

The chain links TRBV5-1 to TRBJ1-2, with TRBD1 matching 7 bases. V shed 4 bases and J 2 bases; nucleotides not matched to a gene: 5. Per the germline V gene, CDR1 is SGHRS and CDR2 is YFSETQ. The CDR3 is made up of 14 amino acids. CDR3 residues: CASSLEQGNYGYTF. CDR3 nucleotide sequence: TGCGCCAGCAGCCTGGAACAGGGGAACTATGGCTACACCTTC.

The CDR3: CASSESTGAREKLFF. DNA for the CDR3: TGTGCCAGCAGTGAATCGACAGGGGCTAGGGAAAAACTGTTTTTT. V gene TRBV2 combines with J gene TRBJ1-4; 8 nucleotides match TRBD1. The germline gives CDR1 SNHLY, CDR2 FYNNEI. The length of the CDR3 is 15 residues. With V trimmed by 2 bases and J by 8 bases, 7 bases remained unmatched.

The V call is TRBV7-9, the J call TRBJ2-2, with 11 bases that match TRBD1. The CDR3 length is 17 residues. The V gene's germline CDR1 is SEHNR and CDR2 FQNEAQ (reference sequence). With V trimmed by 5 bases and J by 4 bases, 9 bases remained unmatched. The chain's CDR3 is CASSKATGTGGTGELFF. Here the CDR3 DNA reads TGTGCCAGCAGCAAAGCAACCGGGACAGGGGGCACCGGGGAGCTGTTTTTT.

This chain connects TRBV27 to TRBJ1-3, with D uncertain. The CDR3 has 14 amino acids. Germline CDR1 MNHEY, CDR2 SMNVEV (reference sequence). The germline V and J ends were trimmed by 4 bases and 0 bases, with 7 bases remaining between them. CDR3 in amino acids: CASSSHNSGNTIYF. The CDR3 nucleotides read TGTGCCAGCAGTTCGCACAACTCTGGAAACACCATATATTTT.

This clone was seen once. The chain couples TRBV23-1 to TRBJ1-1, with D perhaps matching TRBD1 (5 bases). TRBV23-1 is noted as an ORF with a role that remains uncertain. V was pared by 9 bases and J by 6 bases, with 11 bases between. The CDR3 runs 11 residues. CDR3 sequence reads: CARRGVPEAFF. CDR3 coding DNA: TGCGCCAGGAGAGGGGTCCCTGAAGCTTTCTTT.

V is TRBV19 and J is TRBJ2-3, with 11 bases identical to TRBD2. Trimming took 10 bases from V and 3 from J; bases not matched to a gene: 6. CDR1 and CDR2 (germline): LNHDA, SQIVND (reference sequence). The CDR3 length is 14 residues. In DNA, the CDR3 is TGTGCCAATAGCGCTAGCGGGGGGACAGATACGCAGTATTTT. As protein: CANSASGGTDTQYF.

The chain has TRBV5-1 and TRBJ1-5; weak D call: TRBD1 (5 bases). The germline V and J ends were trimmed by 3 bases and 5 bases, with 9 bases remaining between them. Germline CDR1 and CDR2: SGHRS and YFSETQ. The CDR3 extends over 13 amino acids. CDR3 sequence (DNA): TGCGCCAGCAGCTACGACAGTCATCAGCCCCAGCATTTT. It is translated as CASSYDSHQPQHF.

This chain uses TRBV5-1 with TRBJ2-3; D remains unclear. Germline V gene sequence: CDR1 SGHRS, CDR2 YFSETQ. This CDR3 is built from 13 residues. The V gene lost 0 bases and the J gene lost 3 bases, with 5 bases spanning the gap. CDR3 in amino acids: CASSLAQTDTQYF. In DNA, the CDR3 is TGCGCCAGCAGCTTGGCTCAGACAGATACGCAGTATTTT.

In the case of this clone: Other nucleotide sequences from this sample produce the same CDR3. CDR3 nucleotides: TGTGCCAGCAGTTTACCGGGGAAGGATGAGCAGTACTTC. It specifies CASSLPGKDEQYF. The rearrangement links TRBV28 to TRBJ2-7, with a tentative D call TRBD2 (5 bases). The CDR3 has 13 amino acids. The V gene lost 2 bases and the J gene lost 7 bases, with 12 bases spanning the gap. Germline-derived CDR1 and CDR2 are MDHEN and SYDVKM.

Points on this clone: This CDR3 is also generated by other DNA sequences in the sample. J is TRBJ1-4 and V is TRBV30, with D uncertain. CDR3 size: 10 residues. The V end was cut by 1 base, the J end by 7 bases, with 1 base between. In germline, CDR1 is GTSNPN, CDR2 SVGIG (reference sequence). CDR3 coding DNA: TGTGCCTGGAGTGCTGAAAAACTGTTTTTT. Amino acids: CAWSAEKLFF.

J is TRBJ2-3 and V is TRBV30; unclear D gene. Germline CDR1 and CDR2: GTSNPN and SVGIG (reference sequence). The V gene lost 1 base and the J gene lost 2 bases, with 16 bases spanning the gap. The CDR3 sequence is 16 residues long. CDR3 in DNA: TGTGCCTGGAGTGCCTCGGACCTCCCCACCACAGATACGCAGTATTTT. It specifies CAWSASDLPTTDTQYF.

The V call is TRBV25-1, the J call TRBJ1-2; D unresolved. V lost 8 bases to trimming and J lost 7 bases, with 11 bases between them. Looked up from germline, CDR1 is MGHDK and CDR2 is SYGVNS. CDR3 length equals 11 residues. CDR3 loop: CASAGLSGYTF. Written as DNA, the CDR3 is TGTGCCAGCGCAGGACTCAGTGGCTACACCTTC.

The V gene is TRBV5-5, the J gene TRBJ1-6, with 7 bases matching TRBD1. This CDR3 comprises 14 residues. V lost 3 bases, J lost 5 bases, and 2 bases stayed unmatched. Germline CDR1 is SGHKS and CDR2 is YYEKEE (reference sequence). CDR3 in DNA: TGTGCCAGCAGCTCCGGGACAGATAATTCACCCCTCCACTTT. This translates into CASSSGTDNSPLHF.

The chain couples TRBV6-6 to TRBJ1-1, with D maybe TRBD1 (5 bases). Germline assignment: CDR1 MNHNY and CDR2 SVGAGI (reference sequence). The germline V and J ends were trimmed by 4 bases and 4 bases, with 19 bases remaining between them. The CDR3 sequence is 16 residues long. The CDR3 sequence: CASSFGPDLRGTEAFF. The CDR3 DNA reads as TGTGCCAGCAGTTTCGGACCTGATTTGAGGGGCACTGAAGCTTTCTTT.

The chain is built from TRBV5-4 and TRBJ1-1; no clear D. The ends were cut back, 3 bases at V and 7 bases at J, with 16 bases in the middle. CDR3 length equals 14 residues. Germline assignment: CDR1 SGHNT and CDR2 YYREEE (reference sequence). The CDR3 DNA is TGTGCCAGCAGCTCTTATCAAGGGAAAGATGAAGCTTTCTTT. Translated, it gives CASSSYQGKDEAFF.

The chain uses TRBV30 and TRBJ1-5; 7 bases are shared with TRBD1. Trimming removed 5 bases from V and 4 bases from J; junction bases left unmatched: 5. Looked up from germline, CDR1 is GTSNPN and CDR2 is SVGIG (reference sequence). There are 13 residues in the CDR3. DNA of the CDR3: TGTGCCTGGGGAGTACAGGGGAATCAGCCCCAGCATTTT. This codes for CAWGVQGNQPQHF.

The gene calls are TRBV10-2 and TRBJ2-3; TRBD2 matches 15 bases. This CDR3 spans 16 amino acids. The J segment lost 2 bases and the V segment lost 7 bases, leaving 4 bases of the junction unmatched. The V gene's germline CDR1 is WSHSY and CDR2 SAAADI. Here the CDR3 DNA reads TGCGCCAGCACCGGGACTAGCGGGGGGCTCACAGATACGCAGTATTTT. This gives the protein CASTGTSGGLTDTQYF.

The chain is built from TRBV21-1 and TRBJ1-4. TRBV21-1 is a documented pseudogene. The CDR3 is 10 amino acids. The CDR3 here is CASSLQKLFF. Written as DNA, the CDR3 is TGTGCCAGCAGCTTACAAAAACTGTTTTTT.

This clone was picked up a small number of times. The chain employs TRBV2 and TRBJ1-4; 7 bases fit TRBD1. The V gene's germline CDR1 is SNHLY and CDR2 FYNNEI. The V and J ends lost 4 bases and 10 bases, in that order; junction bases with no gene match: 9. This CDR3 comprises 14 residues. For the CDR3, the DNA is TGTGCCAGCAGTGGTGACAGGGATTGGGGAAAACTGTTTTTT. It specifies CASSGDRDWGKLFF.